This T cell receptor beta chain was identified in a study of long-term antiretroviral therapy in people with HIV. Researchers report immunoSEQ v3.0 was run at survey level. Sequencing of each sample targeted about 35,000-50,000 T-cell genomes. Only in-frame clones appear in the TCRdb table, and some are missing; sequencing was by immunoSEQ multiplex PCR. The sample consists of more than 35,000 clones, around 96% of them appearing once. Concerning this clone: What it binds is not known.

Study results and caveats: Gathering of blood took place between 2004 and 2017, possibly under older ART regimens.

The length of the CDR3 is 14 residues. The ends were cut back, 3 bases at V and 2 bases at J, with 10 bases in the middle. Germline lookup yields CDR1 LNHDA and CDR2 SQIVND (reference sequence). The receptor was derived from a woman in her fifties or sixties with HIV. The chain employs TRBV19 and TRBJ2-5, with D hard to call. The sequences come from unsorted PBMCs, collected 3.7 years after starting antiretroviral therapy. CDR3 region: CASSISRSQETQYF. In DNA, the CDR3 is TGTGCCAGTAGTATTTCTCGGTCTCAAGAGACCCAGTACTTC.